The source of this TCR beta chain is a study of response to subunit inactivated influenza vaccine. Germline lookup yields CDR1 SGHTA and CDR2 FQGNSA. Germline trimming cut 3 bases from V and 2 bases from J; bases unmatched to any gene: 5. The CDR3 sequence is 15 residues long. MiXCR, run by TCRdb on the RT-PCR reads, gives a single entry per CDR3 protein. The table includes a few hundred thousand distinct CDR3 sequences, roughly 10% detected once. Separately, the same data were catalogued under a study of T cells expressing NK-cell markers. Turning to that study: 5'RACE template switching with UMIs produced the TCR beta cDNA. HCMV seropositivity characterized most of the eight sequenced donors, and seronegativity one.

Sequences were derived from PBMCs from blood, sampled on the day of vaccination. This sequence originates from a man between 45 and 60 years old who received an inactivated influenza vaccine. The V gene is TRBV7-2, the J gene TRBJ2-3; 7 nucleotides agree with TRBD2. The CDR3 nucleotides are TGTGCCAGCAGCTTTGGGGGGGGTTTCACAGATACGCAGTATTTT. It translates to CASSFGGGFTDTQYF.